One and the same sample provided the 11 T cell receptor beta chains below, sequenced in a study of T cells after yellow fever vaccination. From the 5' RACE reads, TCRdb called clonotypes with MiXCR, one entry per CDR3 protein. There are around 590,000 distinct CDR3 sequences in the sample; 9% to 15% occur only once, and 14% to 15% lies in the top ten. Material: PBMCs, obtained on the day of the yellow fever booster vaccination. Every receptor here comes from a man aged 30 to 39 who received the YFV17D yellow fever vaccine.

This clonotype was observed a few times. In nucleotides, the CDR3 is TGTGCCAGCAGTTCTCGACTGATTAGCGGGAGTAGCACAGATACGCAGTATTTT. It specifies CASSSRLISGSSTDTQYF. This sequence joins TRBV27 and TRBJ2-3; 9 bases fit TRBD2. Germline V gene lookup returns CDR1 MNHEY and CDR2 SMNVEV (reference sequence). J lost 0 bases, V lost 4 bases, and 11 bases had no gene match. The CDR3 totals 18 residues.

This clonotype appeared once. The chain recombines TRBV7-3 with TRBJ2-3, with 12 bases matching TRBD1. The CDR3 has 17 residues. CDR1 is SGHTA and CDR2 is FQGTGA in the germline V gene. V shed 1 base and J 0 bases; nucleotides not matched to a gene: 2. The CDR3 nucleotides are TGTGCCAGCAGCTTAAAGGGACAGGGGGCGAGCACAGATACGCAGTATTTT. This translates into CASSLKGQGASTDTQYF.

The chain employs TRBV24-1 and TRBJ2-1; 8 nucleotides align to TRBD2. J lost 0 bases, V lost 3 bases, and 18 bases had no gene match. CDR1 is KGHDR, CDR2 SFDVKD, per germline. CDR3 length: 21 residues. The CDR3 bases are TGTGCCACCAGTGATAGTTTCGGGAGGGGGGGTATGGCTAGCTCCTACAATGAGCAGTTCTTC. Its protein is CATSDSFGRGGMASSYNEQFF.

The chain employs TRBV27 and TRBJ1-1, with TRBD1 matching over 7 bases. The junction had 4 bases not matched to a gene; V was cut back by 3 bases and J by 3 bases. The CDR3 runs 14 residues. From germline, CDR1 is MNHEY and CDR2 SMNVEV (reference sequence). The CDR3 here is CASSFRGTYTEAFF. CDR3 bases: TGTGCCAGCAGTTTCAGGGGGACATACACTGAAGCTTTCTTT.

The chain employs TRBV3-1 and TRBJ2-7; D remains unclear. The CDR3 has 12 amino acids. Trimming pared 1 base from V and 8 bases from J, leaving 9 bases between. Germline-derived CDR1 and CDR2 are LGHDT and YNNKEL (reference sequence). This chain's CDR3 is CASSQGSNQQYF. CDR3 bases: TGTGCCAGCAGCCAAGGCTCTAACCAGCAGTACTTC.

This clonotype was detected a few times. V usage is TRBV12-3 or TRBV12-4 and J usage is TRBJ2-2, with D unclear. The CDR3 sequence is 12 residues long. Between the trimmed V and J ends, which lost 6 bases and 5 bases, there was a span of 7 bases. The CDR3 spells CASRRRTGELFF. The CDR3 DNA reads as TGTGCCAGCAGAAGGCGTACCGGGGAGCTGTTTTTT.

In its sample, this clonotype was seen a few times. CDR3 DNA sequence: TGCGCCAGCAGTGGGGCCATGTCCCCTGAGGATGAGCAGTTCTTC. Its protein product is CASSGAMSPEDEQFF. This chain joins TRBV10-1 and TRBJ2-1; D remains ambiguous. In germline, CDR1 is WNHNN, CDR2 SYGVQD (reference sequence). The CDR3 spans 15 residues. V was shortened by 4 bases and J by 8 bases, with 18 bases between the two germline ends.

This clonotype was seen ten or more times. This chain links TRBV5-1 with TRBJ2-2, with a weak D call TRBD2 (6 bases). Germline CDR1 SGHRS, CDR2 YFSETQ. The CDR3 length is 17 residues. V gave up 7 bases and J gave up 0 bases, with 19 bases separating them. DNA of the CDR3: TGCGCCAGCGGTCACCCCGGGGGATTCGCGAACACCGGGGAGCTGTTTTTT. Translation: CASGHPGGFANTGELFF.

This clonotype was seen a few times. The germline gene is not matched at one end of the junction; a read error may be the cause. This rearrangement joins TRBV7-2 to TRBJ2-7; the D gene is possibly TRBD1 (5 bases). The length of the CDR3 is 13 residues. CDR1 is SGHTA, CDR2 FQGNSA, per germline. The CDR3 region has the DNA TGTGCCAGCCAGGGCACGAAACTTTACGAGCGGTACTTC. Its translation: CASQGTKLYERYF.

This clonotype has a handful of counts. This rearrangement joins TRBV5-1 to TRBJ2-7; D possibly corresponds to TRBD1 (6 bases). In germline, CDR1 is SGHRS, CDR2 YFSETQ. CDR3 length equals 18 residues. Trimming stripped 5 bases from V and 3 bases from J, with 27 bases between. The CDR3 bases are TGCGCCAGCAGGTCCGGGCTATCCACAGGGTATAGGGTCTACGAGCAGTACTTC. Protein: CASRSGLSTGYRVYEQYF.

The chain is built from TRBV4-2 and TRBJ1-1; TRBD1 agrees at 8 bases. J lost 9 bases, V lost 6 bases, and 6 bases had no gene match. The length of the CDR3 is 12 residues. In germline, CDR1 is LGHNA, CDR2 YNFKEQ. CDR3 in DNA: TGTGCCAGCAGTCCTTGGACAGGGAAAGCTTTCTTT. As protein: CASSPWTGKAFF.